Included here is one T cell receptor beta chain sequence, with context. Its antigen specificity is not known. It has no much larger one-base neighbor in the sample; base qualities were not kept. In the ophthalmopathy patients, disease was moderately to severely active, with a Clinical Activity Score of 3 or more, a NOSPECS grade of 4 or more, and a duration of less than 3 months. Patients with uncontrolled infections, other autoimmune diseases, pregnancy or lactation were excluded. Clinical symptoms, serum thyroxine and TRAb, thyroid ultrasound, and orbital computed tomography formed the basis for the diagnoses. PBMCs were separated from 10 ml of fresh peripheral blood using Ficoll-Paque density gradient centrifugation. Total RNA was extracted with Trizol reagent, and quality was checked on an Agilent 2100 Bioanalyzer. This specimen belongs to a study of T cells in Graves' hyperthyroidism and ophthalmopathy (dated by TCRdb to the late 2010s). Study-level background: Peripheral blood samples were taken at initial diagnosis, before any treatment was given. A discovery cohort of around 100 patients, roughly 45 with Graves' ophthalmopathy and 55 to 65 with stable Graves' hyperthyroidism, was used to find distinguishing TCR V-J signatures. Prospective prediction of ophthalmopathy was tested in an independent validation cohort consisting of under 20 hyperthyroidism patients and some 16 patients who later progressed to ophthalmopathy. The 100 discovery patients were randomly split 7:3 into training and test sets. The study also compared thyroid tissue and blood T-cell repertoires from five or six Graves' hyperthyroidism patients. Following sampling, methimazole starting at 30 mg daily was given to hyperthyroidism patients, and high-dose intravenous methylprednisolone was given to ophthalmopathy patients. According to the paper, TCR Vbeta CDR3 sequencing was carried out on around 140 peripheral blood samples, which came from about 45 ophthalmopathy, around 74 hyperthyroidism and 17 progressor patients.

The TCR beta CDR3 regions were amplified from RNA transcripts. The TCR CDR3 was subjected to a first round of RT-PCR using the HTBI primer set and the Qiagen OneStep RT-PCR kit. Libraries were constructed in a second round of multiplex PCR, after which size selection and purification were carried out. Sequencing of the libraries was done on an Illumina HiSeq2000 using paired-end 100 bp reads. In the paper's pipeline: Raw data were processed with SOAPnuke, discarding reads with adapters, uncalled bases, mean Phred below 15, or no exact constant-primer or identifier match. High-quality paired reads were merged with COPE v1.2.5, and unique nucleotide sequences were defined as clonotypes. MiTCR v1.1 was used to align the clonotypes against IMGT TRBV, TRBD and TRBJ reference segments. Analysis was restricted to V-J combinations with a frequency above 0.0001, which covered about 99% of repertoires. The TCS score was defined as F50 (clonal expansion) divided by E x V (chaos), with BLOSUM62-based TCRdist calculated between CDR3 peptides within each V-J. Welch's t-statistics and random forest reduced some 510 V-J features to 10 to 15, which were used in a naive Bayes classifier (R e1071). In-frame beta chains were kept once TCRdb had trimmed the public reads at Q25 with fastp and called clones with MiXCR. Each record represents a unique CDR3 protein, reported with the most common genes and DNA among its rows. The V and J calls follow TCRdb's processing rather than the paper's. The sample yields over 500,000 distinct CDR3 sequences; more than 15% were counted once. Of the sample, roughly a sixth is held by the ten largest clones.

The CDR3 covers 15 residues, taking in both the cysteine and the phenylalanine. The sequence is cut down to CDR3 DNA, 45 bases in frame from base 1. According to the germline V gene, CDR1 reads SNHLY and CDR2 reads FYNNEI. V lost 5 bases and J lost 8 bases, and the count of bases not matched to a germline gene is 8. Summary of the overall study and its limitations: No statistical method was used to fix the sample size in advance, and group allocation was not hidden from the investigators. During validation, the model predicted progression to ophthalmopathy a median of approximately 6 months ahead of onset, with almost 71% sensitivity and more than 72% specificity. Most expanded thyroid clonotypes (frequency above 0.001) were also detected in blood, suggesting blood repertoires may reflect thyroid immune responses. A 13 V-J signature model separated ophthalmopathy from stable hyperthyroidism, with 87.88% sensitivity and roughly 81% specificity in cross-validation and 80%/75% in testing.

This TCR was sampled from a woman between 18 and 30 years old with Graves' ophthalmopathy. Material for sequencing was blood. The V gene is TRBV2 and the J gene is TRBJ1-6; TRBD1 matches 8 bases in the middle. The CDR3 protein is CASSPDREGDSPLHF. In nucleotide form, the sequence is TGTGCCAGCAGTCCGGACAGGGAAGGTGATTCACCCCTCCACTTT.